The 5 T cell receptor beta chains below come from one sample, sequenced in a study of T cells expressing NK-cell markers. One entry per CDR3 protein, without DNA, is what TCRdb gives after re-calling the 5' RACE reads. This table lists roughly 420,000 distinct CDR3 sequences. The sequenced sample was blood T cells: a sorted CD56 or NKG2C T cell subset, CD4+ or CD8+ T cells, or bulk PBMC T cells (not recorded which). The receptors derive from a woman aged 18 to 75 in good health.

This rearrangement joins TRBV12-3 or TRBV12-4 to TRBJ2-1. The length of the CDR3 is 11 residues. CDR3: CASRLNNEQFF.

The chain joins TRBV29-1 to TRBJ2-2; TCRdb's D call, TRBD1, is unchecked because there is no DNA. The CDR3 is 15 residues long. Germline assignment: CDR1 SQVTM and CDR2 ANQGSEA. Here the CDR3 reads CSVEWAGTNTGELFF.

V gene TRBV7-2 combines with J gene TRBJ2-1. Germline V gene lookup returns CDR1 SGHTA and CDR2 FQGNSA. The CDR3 consists of 16 residues. CDR3 loop: CASSLVDGITYNEQFF.

The chain is built from TRBV7-9 and TRBJ1-1; TCRdb returns TRBD1, unconfirmable since there is no DNA. The germline CDR1 and CDR2 sequences are SEHNR and FQNEAQ (reference sequence). This CDR3 has 16 residues. The CDR3 region is CASSLVDRDRVTEAFF.

The chain uses TRBV6-5 and TRBJ1-1. Germline V CDR1 and CDR2: MNHEY, SVGAGI. The CDR3 length is 15 residues. This chain's CDR3 is CASSYSNARNTEAFF.